A single sample is the source of the 2 T cell receptor beta chains below, sequenced in a study of T cell changes during pregnancy in multiple sclerosis. Assay used: immunoSEQ multiplex PCR; TCRdb lists only in-frame clones, some missing. The sample holds approximately 32,000 clones, roughly nine tenths seen once. The sequences come from CD8+ T cells from peripheral blood mononuclear cells, collected in the first trimester of pregnancy. The receptors come from a female donor with multiple sclerosis, enrolled in a pregnancy study.

CDR3 in amino acids: CASSLFYYNEQFF. The CDR3 bases are TGTGCCAGCAGTTTATTTTACTACAATGAGCAGTTCTTC. The chain uses TRBV27 and TRBJ2-1; no clear D. There are 13 residues in the CDR3. Trimming stripped 1 base from V and 3 bases from J, with 4 bases between. Germline loops: CDR1 MNHEY, CDR2 SMNVEV (reference sequence).

The rearrangement joins TRBV4-2 to TRBJ1-5; 7 positions agree with TRBD1. After removal of 4 bases from V and 0 bases from J, the junction contained 15 bases not matched to a gene. The CDR3 consists of 19 residues. Germline values: CDR1 LGHNA, CDR2 YNFKEQ. The CDR3 reads CASSPILGRGAYSNQPQHF. Here the CDR3 DNA reads TGTGCCAGCAGCCCTATACTTGGCAGGGGGGCTTATAGCAATCAGCCCCAGCATTTT.